This is a list of T cell receptor beta chains from one sample in a study of cytomegalovirus exposure and HLA in healthy donors. Method: immunoSEQ multiplex PCR; TCRdb's copy keeps in-frame clones and lacks some. The data show 110,000 or so clones, nearly 97% seen once. Material for sequencing was PBMCs. The receptor source for this set is a woman between 18 and 29 years old in good health and CMV-seronegative. Each CDR3 is given with its conserved first and last residue. The D gene is left open where the match is weak. Expanded clones are given a class, and other clones once, few, many or no size at all.

cdr3_length	d_call	v_call	j_call	clone_size	cdr3_nt	cdr3_aa
14	-	TRBV5-4	TRBJ2-5	-	TGTGCCAGCAGCGTTTCGACAGTCCAAGAGACCCAGTACTTC	CASSVSTVQETQYF
13	-	TRBV7-3	TRBJ2-3	-	TGTGCCAGCAGCAGCGGACGACCAGATACGCAGTATTTT	CASSSGRPDTQYF
14	-	TRBV7-2	TRBJ1-2	-	TGTGCCAGCAGCGGGGCCGACAGATCCTATGGCTACACCTTC	CASSGADRSYGYTF
12	-	TRBV4-2	TRBJ1-1	-	TGTGCCAGCAGCCAAGGGTCGGCTGAAGCTTTCTTT	CASSQGSAEAFF
16	TRBD1	TRBV5-4	TRBJ1-2	-	TGTGCCAGCAGCCCTGACCCGGGACAGGTTAACTATGGCTACACCTTC	CASSPDPGQVNYGYTF
13	TRBD1	TRBV2	TRBJ2-1	-	TGTGCCAGCAGTTGGGACAGCTACAATGAGCAGTTCTTC	CASSWDSYNEQFF
16	-	TRBV7-9	TRBJ1-2	-	TGTGCCAGCAGCTTAGAACAGGGATTGCTTAACTATGGCTACACCTTC	CASSLEQGLLNYGYTF
13	-	TRBV6-5	TRBJ1-1	-	TGTGCCAGCAACCAACGGGGGAACACTGAAGCTTTCTTT	CASNQRGNTEAFF
19	TRBD1	TRBV19	TRBJ1-4	-	TGTGCCAGTAGTATCGTCCCTTCCGGGACAGGGGGCCTTAGTGAAAAACTGTTTTTT	CASSIVPSGTGGLSEKLFF
17	-	TRBV5-1	TRBJ1-1	-	TGCGCCAGCAGCTTGGTAGGGGGGGCCGGCATCCCCACTGAAGCTTTCTTT	CASSLVGGAGIPTEAFF
15	TRBD2	TRBV2	TRBJ2-3	-	TGTGCCAGCAGGGACGGACTAGCCGGCACAGATACGCAGTATTTT	CASRDGLAGTDTQYF
17	TRBD2	TRBV4-2	TRBJ2-5	-	TGTGCCAGCAGCCAAGGAGGACGGGGGGGGCCAGGAGAGACCCAGTACTTC	CASSQGGRGGPGETQYF
12	TRBD1	TRBV27	TRBJ2-7	-	TGTGCCAGCAGTCGACAGGGTTACGAGCAGTACTTC	CASSRQGYEQYF
15	TRBD1	TRBV7-8	TRBJ1-2	-	TGTGCCAGCAGCCTGGGAACAGGGGGTAGCTATGGCTACACCTTC	CASSLGTGGSYGYTF
15	TRBD1	TRBV25-1	TRBJ2-7	-	TGTGCCAGCAGTGAGGCGGGACAGGGGAGCGGCGAGCAGTACTTC	CASSEAGQGSGEQYF
15	TRBD1	TRBV28	TRBJ2-7	-	TGTGCCAGCAGCCCCAGCGGACAGGGAAACTACGAGCAGTACTTC	CASSPSGQGNYEQYF
12	-	TRBV5-6	TRBJ1-1	-	TGTGCCAGCAGCTCGCGGCCGGGGTGGGCTTTCTTT	CASSSRPGWAFF
13	-	TRBV28	TRBJ2-3	-	TGTGCCACTATGGACAGTAACACAGATACGCAGTATTTT	CATMDSNTDTQYF
12	-	TRBV7-2	TRBJ2-3	-	TGTGCCAGCAGCTTAACTGGAGATACGCAGTATTTT	CASSLTGDTQYF
16	-	TRBV7-2	TRBJ2-2	-	TGTGCCAGCAGCTCAGATTACAGGGTCCTCACCGGGGAGCTGTTTTTT	CASSSDYRVLTGELFF
15	-	TRBV9	TRBJ1-2	-	TGTGCCAGCAGCGTAGTGGACAACCCTAACTATGGCTACACCTTC	CASSVVDNPNYGYTF
15	TRBD2	TRBV4-2	TRBJ2-1	-	TGTGCCAGCAGCCATGGCGGGGGGTCTATCTATGAGCAGTTCTTC	CASSHGGGSIYEQFF
14	-	TRBV7-6	TRBJ1-4	-	TGTGCCAGCAGCCCCCTATCCGGTAGTGAAAAACTGTTTTTT	CASSPLSGSEKLFF
16	TRBD1	TRBV28	TRBJ2-6	-	TGTGCCAGCAGCTGGACAGGTCCCTCTGGGGCCAACGTCCTGACTTTC	CASSWTGPSGANVLTF
16	-	TRBV2	TRBJ2-4	-	TGTGCCAGCAGTGAAGCACTTGTCCTAGCCAAAAACATTCAGTACTTC	CASSEALVLAKNIQYF
16	TRBD1	TRBV10-3	TRBJ2-1	-	TGTGCCATCAGTGAGTCGCCGGGACAGGGGGACAATGAGCAGTTCTTC	CAISESPGQGDNEQFF
13	-	TRBV7-3	TRBJ2-2	-	TGTGCCAGCAGCCCCACGAGCACCGGGGAGCTGTTTTTT	CASSPTSTGELFF
13	-	TRBV7-8	TRBJ1-2	-	TGTGCCAGCAGTTCCCGAGATTCATATGGCTACACCTTC	CASSSRDSYGYTF
14	-	TRBV5-3	TRBJ1-2	-	TGTGCCAGAAGCCTAGGACAGAAAAAATGGGGCTACACCTTC	CARSLGQKKWGYTF
15	-	TRBV7-8	TRBJ1-3	-	TGTGCCAGCAGCTTAGAGGAGTCAGGGTCAAACACCATATATTTT	CASSLEESGSNTIYF
16	-	TRBV19	TRBJ1-2	-	TGTGCCAGTATCGCCGCTTCTTACAACAGGAACTATGGCTACACCTTC	CASIAASYNRNYGYTF
16	TRBD2	TRBV5-1	TRBJ2-3	-	TGCGCCAGCAGCACGAGACTAGCGGGGGGCGGAGATACGCAGTATTTT	CASSTRLAGGGDTQYF
13	TRBD1	TRBV19	TRBJ2-7	-	TGTGCCAGTAGTCACAGGGGTCGGGACGAGCAGTACTTC	CASSHRGRDEQYF
13	-	TRBV6-5	TRBJ1-2	-	TGTGCCAGCAGCTATGGACAGTACTATGGCTACACCTTC	CASSYGQYYGYTF
13	-	TRBV7-6	TRBJ2-5	-	TGTGCCAGCAGGTACTCGGGACAAGAGACCCAGTACTTC	CASRYSGQETQYF
13	TRBD1	TRBV5-6	TRBJ2-1	-	TGTGCCAGCACCAGGACAGGTCGCAATGAGCAGTTCTTC	CASTRTGRNEQFF
15	-	TRBV11-1	TRBJ2-7	once	TGTGCCAGCAGCCTAACCGGACATAGCTCCTACGAGCAGTACTTC	CASSLTGHSSYEQYF
15	TRBD1	TRBV6-1	TRBJ1-2	-	TGTGCCAGCAGTGAACCCGACAGGGTAGGATATGGCTACACCTTC	CASSEPDRVGYGYTF
14	-	TRBV4-2	TRBJ1-5	-	TGTGCCAGCAGCCAAGCCTCATCAGATCAGCCCCAGCATTTT	CASSQASSDQPQHF
14	-	TRBV27	TRBJ1-5	-	TGTGCCAGCAGTTCCAGGGGCGCTAATCAGCCCCAGCATTTT	CASSSRGANQPQHF